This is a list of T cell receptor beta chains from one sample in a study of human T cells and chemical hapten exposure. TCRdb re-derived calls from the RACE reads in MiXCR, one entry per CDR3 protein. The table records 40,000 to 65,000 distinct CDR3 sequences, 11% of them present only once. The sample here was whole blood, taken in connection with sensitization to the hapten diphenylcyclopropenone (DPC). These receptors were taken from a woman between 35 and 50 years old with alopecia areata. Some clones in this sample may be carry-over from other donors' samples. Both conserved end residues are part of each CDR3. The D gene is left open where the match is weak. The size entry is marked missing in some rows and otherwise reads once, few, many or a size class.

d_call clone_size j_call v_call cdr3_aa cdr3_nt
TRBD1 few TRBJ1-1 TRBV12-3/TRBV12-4 CASSLTGGRAEAFF TGTGCCAGCAGTCTCACAGGGGGCCGGGCTGAAGCTTTCTTT
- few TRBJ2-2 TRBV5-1 CASSEGLSNTGELFF TGCGCCAGCAGCGAGGGGCTATCGAACACCGGGGAGCTGTTTTTT
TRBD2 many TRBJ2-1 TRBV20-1 CSAWTSGYNEQFF TGCAGTGCTTGGACTAGCGGATACAATGAGCAGTTCTTC
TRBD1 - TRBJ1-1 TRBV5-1 CASSQQGAGTEAFF TGCGCCAGCAGCCAACAGGGGGCCGGGACTGAAGCTTTCTTT
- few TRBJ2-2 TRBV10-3 CAISAHDNTNTGELFF TGTGCCATCAGTGCCCATGACAACACGAACACCGGGGAGCTGTTTTTT
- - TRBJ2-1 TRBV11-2 CASSLESDASYNEQFF TGTGCCAGCAGCTTAGAATCAGACGCCTCCTACAATGAGCAGTTCTTC
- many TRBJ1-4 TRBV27 CASSFQDHPTNEKLFF TGTGCCAGCAGTTTTCAGGACCACCCAACTAATGAAAAACTGTTTTTT
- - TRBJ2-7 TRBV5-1 CASSLGAAFSYEQYF TGCGCCAGCAGCTTGGGGGCGGCTTTCTCCTACGAGCAGTACTTC
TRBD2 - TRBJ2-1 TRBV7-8 CASSLLRGTSGDEQFF TGTGCCAGCAGCTTACTTCGGGGGACTAGCGGGGATGAGCAGTTCTTC
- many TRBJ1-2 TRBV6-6 CASNTGFYGYTF TGTGCCAGCAATACCGGGTTCTATGGCTACACCTTC
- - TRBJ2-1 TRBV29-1 CSVQQGSYNEQFF TGCAGCGTTCAACAGGGATCCTACAATGAGCAGTTCTTC
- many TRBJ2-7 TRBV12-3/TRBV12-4 CASSYAGAYEQYF TGTGCCAGCAGTTACGCCGGGGCCTACGAGCAGTACTTC
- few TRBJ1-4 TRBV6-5 CASSRTANEKLFF TGTGCCAGCAGTAGGACAGCTAATGAAAAACTGTTTTTT
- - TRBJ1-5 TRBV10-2 CASSDRSQPQHF TGCGCCAGCAGTGACCGGAGTCAGCCCCAGCATTTT
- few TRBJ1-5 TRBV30 CAWSVGFQGFRVQPQHF TGTGCCTGGAGTGTTGGGTTTCAAGGTTTCCGAGTTCAGCCCCAGCATTTT
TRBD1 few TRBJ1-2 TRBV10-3 CAISDSPGTGAYGYTF TGTGCCATCAGTGATTCCCCCGGGACAGGGGCCTATGGCTACACCTTC